This TCR beta chain is from a study of blood T cell repertoires in COVID-19. Across the study: The study drew acute and convalescent COVID-19 samples from the United States, Italy and Spain. PBMCs, B-cell-depleted T cells, or T cells provided the cDNA or gDNA that made up the material.

Per the authors' pipeline: Reference gene primer amplification in the assay estimated nucleated cell counts. The data were produced by immunoSEQ multiplex PCR, yet TCRdb's version contains in-frame clones alone and is incomplete. V and J calls and clone size come straight from that table; D and trimming were deduced from the DNA. This sample has fewer than 150,000 clones; more than 70% occur once, and the top ten carry approximately 13%. This clone was counted once. The CDR3 spans 15 residues. The V end was cut by 2 bases, the J end by 4 bases, with 11 bases between. Germline values: CDR1 SEHNR, CDR2 FQNEAQ (reference sequence).

This sequence was found in a woman in her twenties or thirties who had recovered from COVID-19. Specimen: peripheral blood. The chain links TRBV7-9 to TRBJ1-4; TRBD1 is a possible D gene (5 bases). CDR3: CASSLLEGLNEKLFF. The CDR3 DNA reads as TGTGCCAGCAGCTTATTAGAGGGACTTAATGAAAAACTGTTTTTT.